The 27 T cell receptor beta chains below come from one sample, sequenced in a study of CD8 T cells in ankylosing spondylitis. Via MiXCR, TCRdb re-called the 5' RACE reads, giving one row per CDR3 protein. The table has about 170,000 distinct CDR3 sequences, 18% seen once. Sequencing was done on a sample of blood, either unsorted or a sorted T cell fraction (not recorded which). These receptor sequences come from a male donor with ankylosing spondylitis or in good health (not recorded which).

This clonotype was detected ten times or more. The V call is TRBV20-1, the J call TRBJ2-7; a possible D gene is TRBD2 (6 bases). V was clipped by 2 bases and J by 0 bases, with 11 bases between them. CDR1 is DFQATT and CDR2 is SNEGSKA in the germline V gene (reference sequence). This CDR3 contains 14 residues. This CDR3 is CSARLGRGSYEQYF. CDR3 DNA: TGCAGTGCTAGACTCGGGAGAGGCTCCTACGAGCAGTACTTC.

In this sample, this clonotype turned up a few times. The chain carries TRBV11-1 and TRBJ2-1, with TRBD2 identical over 8 bases. The CDR3 sequence is 15 residues long. J was trimmed by 4 bases and V by 5 bases; bases with no gene match: 7. In germline, CDR1 is SGHAT, CDR2 FQDESV (reference sequence). In DNA form, the CDR3 reads TGTGCCAGCAGCCGAACTAGCGGAGCGTACAATGAGCAGTTCTTC. This encodes CASSRTSGAYNEQFF.

In this sample, this clonotype turned up many times. The gene calls are TRBV5-1 and TRBJ1-1, with D uncertain. CDR1 is SGHRS and CDR2 is YFSETQ in the germline V gene. V lost 1 base, J lost 6 bases, and 16 bases lay in between. The CDR3 covers 15 residues. This CDR3 reads CASSLQSVTGSEAFF. CDR3 in DNA: TGCGCCAGCAGCTTGCAGTCCGTCACGGGGTCTGAAGCTTTCTTT.

This chain links TRBV6-5 with TRBJ2-7; 9 nucleotides match TRBD2. CDR3 length: 15 residues. The J segment lost 2 bases and the V segment lost 0 bases, leaving 2 bases of the junction unmatched. CDR1 MNHEY and CDR2 SVGAGI come from the germline V gene. CDR3 coding DNA: TGTGCCAGCAGTTACTCGGCTAGCGGGACCTACGAGCAGTACTTC. This translates into CASSYSASGTYEQYF.

This clonotype was recorded a few times. The chain carries TRBV19 and TRBJ2-4; 12 positions agree with TRBD1. The CDR3 consists of 20 residues. V lost 6 bases to trimming and J lost 10 bases; unmatched junction nucleotides: 25. Looked up from germline, CDR1 is LNHDA and CDR2 is SQIVND (reference sequence). The CDR3 sequence is CASSPRISWDRGRPRGIQYF. The CDR3 bases are TGTGCCAGTAGCCCTCGAATTAGTTGGGACAGGGGGCGACCAAGGGGAATTCAGTACTTC.

Only a few counts were recorded for this clonotype. This chain connects TRBV10-2 to TRBJ2-1, with D unresolved. Germline-derived CDR1 and CDR2 are WSHSY and SAAADI. Trimming removed 7 bases from V and 7 bases from J, with 14 bases in between. The CDR3 sequence is 13 residues long. CDR3 amino acids: CASTGPVVNEQFF. The CDR3 coding sequence is TGCGCCAGCACTGGCCCAGTAGTAAATGAGCAGTTCTTC.

This clonotype was found many times. The V call is TRBV5-1, the J call TRBJ2-2; TRBD1 aligns across 8 bases. Germline assignment: CDR1 SGHRS and CDR2 YFSETQ. V shed 4 bases, J shed 3 bases, and the junction held 8 bases outside the gene matches. This CDR3 comprises 16 residues. CDR3 nucleotide sequence: TGCGCCAGCAGCGTCGGACAGGGTACGGACACCGGGGAGCTGTTTTTT. Protein product: CASSVGQGTDTGELFF.

The chain joins TRBV5-1 to TRBJ2-2, with unresolved D. Trimming removed 3 bases from V and 3 bases from J, with 15 bases in between. CDR3 length: 16 residues. Germline lookup yields CDR1 SGHRS and CDR2 YFSETQ. The CDR3 sequence: CASSSERPRDTGELFF. CDR3 coding DNA: TGCGCCAGCAGCTCCGAGCGCCCCCGTGACACCGGGGAGCTGTTTTTT. Using reference TRBV5-1 and TRBJ2-2 for the parts outside the CDR3, the full variable domain is KAGVTQTPRYLIKTRGQQVTLSCSPISGHRSVSWYQQTPGQGLQFLFEYFSETQRNKGNFPGRFSGRQFSNSRSEMNVSTLELGDSALYLCASSSERPRDTGELFFGEGSRLTVL.

The rearrangement uses TRBV18 and TRBJ2-1; 9 bases agree with TRBD2. In germline, CDR1 is KGHSH, CDR2 LQKENI. The CDR3 is made up of 15 amino acids. V lost 0 bases, J lost 5 bases, and 2 bases stayed unmatched. The CDR3 is CASSPPGLADNEQFF. The CDR3 DNA sequence: TGTGCCAGCTCACCACCGGGACTAGCTGACAATGAGCAGTTCTTC.

This clonotype appeared many times. V is TRBV27 and J is TRBJ2-7, with D unresolved. Germline V gene lookup returns CDR1 MNHEY and CDR2 SMNVEV (reference sequence). The CDR3 is made up of 13 amino acids. Trimming took off 2 bases at V and 4 bases at J, with 9 bases between the two ends. The DNA for the CDR3 is TGTGCCAGCAGTTTACTTCCGGTTTACGAGCAGTACTTC. This sequence encodes CASSLLPVYEQYF.

The chain carries TRBV4-1 and TRBJ2-7; D tentatively fits TRBD1 or TRBD2 (5 bases each). The CDR3 has 14 amino acids. Germline V CDR1 and CDR2: MGHRA, YSYEKL. V was cut by 4 bases and J by 1 base, with 11 bases left in between. The CDR3 reads CASSPRDRSYEQYF. As DNA, the CDR3 is TGCGCCAGCAGCCCCCGGGACCGGTCCTACGAGCAGTACTTC.

The chain uses TRBV2 and TRBJ2-3, with D maybe TRBD2 (5 bases). The CDR3 covers 14 residues. The germline gives CDR1 SNHLY, CDR2 FYNNEI. Trimming stripped 8 bases from V and 6 bases from J, with 18 bases between. The CDR3 DNA reads TGTGCCAGCGGCCGGACTCTCACCTGGGATACGCAGTATTTT. Translating it yields CASGRTLTWDTQYF.

This clonotype appeared a few times. The J gene is TRBJ2-1, the V gene TRBV19; possibly TRBD2 for D (6 bases). This CDR3 comprises 13 residues. Germline-derived CDR1 and CDR2 are LNHDA and SQIVND (reference sequence). Trimming took 6 bases from V and 5 from J, leaving 11 bases between them. The CDR3 loop reads CASSPASDNEQFF. CDR3 in DNA: TGTGCCAGTAGCCCGGCTAGCGACAATGAGCAGTTCTTC.

The gene calls are TRBV20-1 and TRBJ1-2; D call uncertain. This CDR3 spans 12 amino acids. The V end was cut by 5 bases, the J end by 1 base, with 8 bases between. CDR1 is DFQATT and CDR2 is SNEGSKA in the germline V gene (reference sequence). The CDR3, as DNA: TGCAGTGCTCCCGACCGTAACTATGGCTACACCTTC. Translation: CSAPDRNYGYTF.

The CDR3 DNA reads TGCGCCAGCAGCTTGGAAGGACAGGGGTATCAGCCCCAGCATTTT. Amino acid sequence: CASSLEGQGYQPQHF. The chain uses TRBV5-1 and TRBJ1-5, with TRBD1 matching over 9 bases. The CDR3 contains 15 residues. J was trimmed by 5 bases and V by 0 bases; bases with no gene match: 3. From germline, CDR1 is SGHRS and CDR2 YFSETQ.

V usage is TRBV5-6 and J usage is TRBJ2-1; TRBD2 matches 7 bases. After removal of 4 bases from V and 5 bases from J, the junction contained 12 bases not matched to a gene. The V gene's germline CDR1 is SGHDT and CDR2 YYEEEE. There are 16 residues in the CDR3. CDR3 protein: CASSGGGWLADNEQFF. DNA of the CDR3: TGTGCCAGCAGCGGCGGCGGGTGGCTAGCGGACAATGAGCAGTTCTTC.

CDR3 sequence reads: CASSPFGGEAKNIQYF. In nucleotides, the CDR3 is TGTGCCAGCTCACCATTCGGGGGCGAGGCCAAAAACATTCAGTACTTC. The rearrangement joins TRBV18 to TRBJ2-4; D may match TRBD1 or TRBD2 (6 bases each). The length of the CDR3 is 16 residues. The germline V gene has CDR1 KGHSH and CDR2 LQKENI. Trimming pared 2 bases from V and 1 base from J, leaving 12 bases between.

This clonotype has at least ten counts. The chain recombines TRBV5-6 with TRBJ2-7, with D possibly being TRBD1 or TRBD2 (5 bases each). The germline gives CDR1 SGHDT, CDR2 YYEEEE. Trimming took 0 bases from V and 2 from J, leaving 21 bases between them. The CDR3 spans 18 residues. This CDR3 reads CASSLGPYRDASPYEQYF. Here the CDR3 DNA reads TGTGCCAGCAGCTTGGGCCCCTACCGGGACGCCTCCCCCTACGAGCAGTACTTC.

This clonotype was found a few times. The J gene is TRBJ2-1, the V gene TRBV20-1; 8 bases line up with TRBD2. J lost 8 bases, V lost 6 bases, and 21 bases had no gene match. The CDR3 sequence is 17 residues long. Germline V gene sequence: CDR1 DFQATT, CDR2 SNEGSKA (reference sequence). CDR3 bases: TGCAGTGCGGAACCGACCGACGGGACTAGGCCTTGGGATGAGCAGTTCTTC. Its protein product is CSAEPTDGTRPWDEQFF.

This clonotype was detected a few times. This may come from a read error, since a much larger clone is one base off. The chain is built from TRBV5-1 and TRBJ2-6; tentative D call: TRBD2 (5 bases). V gave up 4 bases and J gave up 2 bases, with 13 bases separating them. Germline V gene data show CDR1 as SGHRS and CDR2 as YFSETQ. The CDR3 has 16 amino acids. CDR3 coding DNA: TGCGCCAGCAGCAGGTACGGGAAACCTGGGGCCAACGTCCTGACTTTC. It is translated as CASSRYGKPGANVLTF.

The chain recombines TRBV2 with TRBJ2-2; D uncertain. The CDR3 has 13 amino acids. Germline CDR1 reads SNHLY; CDR2 reads FYNNEI. Trimming stripped 1 base from V and 3 bases from J, with 3 bases between. CDR3 in amino acids: CASSEGDTGELFF. The CDR3 nucleotides are TGTGCCAGCAGTGAAGGAGACACCGGGGAGCTGTTTTTT.

To note about this clonotype: This may arise from a read error, as a much more abundant clone is one base away. Without the conserved terminal phenylalanine or tryptophan, this CDR3 likely stems from a read error. CDR3 loop: CAISPGESDTQYY. The CDR3 DNA follows: TGTGCCATCAGCCCAGGGGAATCAGATACGCAGTATTAT. The V gene is TRBV10-3, the J gene TRBJ2-3; possibly TRBD1 for D (6 bases). Trimming cost V 6 bases and J 4 bases, with 11 bases left between them. CDR3 length: 13 residues. CDR1 and CDR2 from the germline V gene are ENHRY and SYGVKD.

This clonotype has a handful of counts. The chain employs TRBV9 and TRBJ1-1; D is ambiguous. The V gene lost 2 bases and the J gene lost 5 bases, with 10 bases spanning the gap. This CDR3 comprises 13 residues. Germline V gene sequence: CDR1 SGDLS, CDR2 YYNGEE. The CDR3 spells CASSVGSDTEAFF. The CDR3 bases are TGTGCCAGCAGCGTCGGATCCGATACTGAAGCTTTCTTT.

The chain is built from TRBV29-1 and TRBJ2-5; D possibly corresponds to TRBD1 (6 bases). From germline, CDR1 is SQVTM and CDR2 ANQGSEA. The V gene lost 4 bases and the J gene lost 0 bases, with 12 bases spanning the gap. CDR3 length: 14 amino acids. The CDR3, as DNA: TGCAGCGTTGCGGACAGTTGGTACCAAGAGACCCAGTACTTC. Translated, it gives CSVADSWYQETQYF.

This clonotype was counted between two and nine times. This chain links TRBV24-1 with TRBJ2-5; TRBD2 matches at 10 bases. The CDR3 runs 16 residues. The germline CDR1 and CDR2 sequences are KGHDR and SFDVKD. The trim removed 1 base at V and 5 bases at J, leaving 6 bases unmatched. CDR3 amino acids: CATSDFSGRAEETQYF. As DNA, the CDR3 is TGTGCCACCAGTGATTTCAGCGGGAGGGCCGAGGAGACCCAGTACTTC.

This clonotype came up many times. This chain joins TRBV20-1 and TRBJ1-5; 8 nucleotides agree with TRBD1. After removal of 0 bases from V and 6 bases from J, the junction contained 7 bases not matched to a gene. There are 15 residues in the CDR3. Germline CDR1 reads DFQATT; CDR2 reads SNEGSKA (reference sequence). CDR3 DNA: TGCAGTGCTAGAGATCGGCAGGGGGCCTTTCAGCCCCAGCATTTT. Translated: CSARDRQGAFQPQHF.

The table lists this clonotype with a few counts. The chain joins TRBV3-1 to TRBJ2-7; no reliable D call. Trimming removed 4 bases from V and 2 bases from J, with 15 bases in between. Germline assignment: CDR1 LGHDT and CDR2 YNNKEL (reference sequence). The CDR3 totals 15 residues. CDR3 amino acids: CASSLGSAGAYEQYF. The CDR3 coding sequence is TGTGCCAGCAGCCTTGGCAGCGCCGGCGCCTACGAGCAGTACTTC.